A selection of T cell receptor beta chains follows, all from one sample in a study of blood T cells in healthy people across ages. TCRdb re-called the 5' RACE reads with MiXCR, one entry per CDR3 protein. Of about 1.4 million distinct CDR3 sequences listed, roughly 60% are singletons. The sequenced sample was blood. These receptors all come from a man younger than 30 in good health. Each CDR3 is given with its conserved first and last residue. The D gene is left open where the match is weak. Clone sizes are given selectively: once, few, many, or a class where the clone is expanded.

j_call v_call d_call clone_size cdr3_nt cdr3_aa
TRBJ2-5 TRBV25-1 TRBD1 once TGTGCCAGCAGTGCCACAGGGGTCCCTGTAGATGAGCAGTACTTC CASSATGVPVDEQYF
TRBJ2-1 TRBV27 NA few TGTGCCAGCAGTTTCGGGATCCACAATGAGCAGTTCTTC CASSFGIHNEQFF
TRBJ2-5 TRBV7-2 NA many TGTGCCAGCAGCCCAAAAGAGACCCAGTACTTC CASSPKETQYF
TRBJ2-7 TRBV20-1 TRBD1 NA TGCAGTGCGGGGACAGGGGAGGTCTACGAGCAGTACTTC CSAGTGEVYEQYF
TRBJ2-1 TRBV28 NA NA TGTGCCACGACGGAGAGGGCAGGGAGCTCCTACAATGAGCAGTTCTTC CATTERAGSSYNEQFF
TRBJ2-5 TRBV3-1 TRBD2 NA TGTGCCAGCAGCCCCGAGGGGACTATAGGACCCGAGACCCAGTACTTC CASSPEGTIGPETQYF
TRBJ2-7 TRBV7-2 NA NA TGTGCCAGCAGCGTCGATGCCTACGAGCAGTACTTC CASSVDAYEQYF
TRBJ2-7 TRBV4-3 NA few TGCGCCAGCAGCCAACTTCTGGGGGCAGCTACCTCCTACGAGCAGTACTTC CASSQLLGAATSYEQYF
TRBJ2-5 TRBV27 NA NA TGTGCCAGCAGAACCCTCGGGCTAGATCAAGAGACCCAGTACTTC CASRTLGLDQETQYF
TRBJ1-2 TRBV20-1 NA NA TGCAGTGCTCGTCCCGCCAGGGTGGTCTATGGCTACACCTTC CSARPARVVYGYTF
TRBJ1-5 TRBV20-1 NA NA TGCAGTGCTCAGGGGAGGGGCAATCAGCCCCAGCATTTT CSAQGRGNQPQHF
TRBJ1-1 TRBV20-1 TRBD1 few TGCAGTGCACGGACAGGGGCGAACACTGAAGCTTTCTTT CSARTGANTEAFF